The 17 T cell receptor beta chains reported below all come from one sample, sequenced in a study of T cell responses to AZD1222 COVID-19 vaccine. Assay: immunoSEQ multiplex PCR; the TCRdb copy retains only in-frame clones and omits some. Seen here are about 180,000 clones, 85% to 90% observed once, and the top ten hold 1.5% to 2%. The sample in question was peripheral blood, obtained on day 0 of AZD1222 vaccination. These receptors all come from an adult in good health.

The CDR3 region has the DNA TGTGCCAGTAGTATAGGACTGGGCCATAGCAATCAGCCCCAGCATTTT. It translates to CASSIGLGHSNQPQHF. This chain links TRBV19 with TRBJ1-5; D call uncertain. Trimming removed 1 base at V and 0 bases at J, with 10 bases between. The CDR3 runs to 16 residues. The germline gives CDR1 LNHDA, CDR2 SQIVND (reference sequence).

V is TRBV19 and J is TRBJ1-4, with TRBD1 as a possible D gene (5 bases). The CDR3 sequence is 14 residues long. Per germline, CDR1 LNHDA and CDR2 SQIVND (reference sequence). Trimming pared 5 bases from V and 7 bases from J, leaving 14 bases between. CDR3 nucleotide sequence: TGTGCCAGTAGTTCCAGGGTCTTGGGTGAAAAACTGTTTTTT. It encodes CASSSRVLGEKLFF.

The chain has TRBV18 and TRBJ1-1; D is ambiguous. Per germline, CDR1 KGHSH and CDR2 LQKENI. The CDR3 length is 15 residues. The V end lost 6 bases, the J end lost 2 bases, and 16 bases lay between the germline ends. CDR3 DNA: TGTGCCAGCTCGTTTGAGGGCAGTTTTAACACTGAAGCTTTCTTT. It specifies CASSFEGSFNTEAFF. The full variable domain, rest sourced from reference TRBV18 and TRBJ1-1, is NAGVMQNPRHLVRRRGQEARLRCSPMKGHSHVYWYRQLPEEGLKFMVYLQKENIIDESGMPKERFSAEFPKEGPSILRIQQVVRGDSAAYFCASSFEGSFNTEAFFGQGTRLTVV.

Worth noting for this clone: Other DNA sequences in this specimen translate into the identical CDR3. The CDR3: CASSVGGQETQYF. The CDR3 DNA reads TGTGCCAGCAGCGTAGGAGGGCAAGAGACCCAGTACTTC. The genes are TRBV9 and TRBJ2-5, with D maybe TRBD2 (5 bases). In germline, CDR1 is SGDLS, CDR2 YYNGEE. The CDR3 totals 13 residues. V lost 0 bases to trimming and J lost 2 bases, with 5 bases between them.

This clone was counted between two and nine times. V is TRBV7-8 and J is TRBJ2-1; D gene unclear. Germline V CDR1 and CDR2: SGHVS, FQNEAQ. The CDR3 runs to 11 residues. The V end was cut by 8 bases, the J end by 4 bases, with 6 bases between. CDR3 sequence: CASGRYNEQFF. The CDR3 region has the DNA TGTGCCAGCGGCAGATACAATGAGCAGTTCTTC.

This clone was seen only once. This chain connects TRBV5-4 to TRBJ2-7, with D unresolved. The CDR3 loop spans 13 amino acids. Trimming cost V 0 bases and J 6 bases, with 10 bases left between them. Looked up from germline, CDR1 is SGHNT and CDR2 is YYREEE (reference sequence). The DNA of the CDR3 is TGTGCCAGCAGCTTGGTTTCCGCTCGCGAGCAGTACTTC. Translating gives CASSLVSAREQYF.

The gene calls are TRBV4-3 and TRBJ1-6; no clear D gene. This CDR3 region has 13 residues. V was shortened by 1 base and J by 14 bases, with 12 bases between the two germline ends. The germline CDR1 and CDR2 sequences are LGHNA and YSLEER. CDR3: CASSQVTEKALHF. The DNA of the CDR3 is TGCGCCAGCAGCCAAGTTACGGAAAAAGCCCTCCACTTT.

The CDR3 loop is CASSYRRTSEGTQYF. The CDR3 DNA reads TGTGCCAGCAGTTACCGTCGGACTAGCGAGGGGACCCAGTACTTC. The rearrangement links TRBV6-2 or TRBV6-3 to TRBJ2-5; 9 nucleotides match TRBD2. Germline loops: CDR1 MNHEY, CDR2 SVGEGT. V was clipped by 2 bases and J by 7 bases; unmatched bases: 8. CDR3 size: 15 residues.

The gene calls are TRBV28 and TRBJ2-2; D remains ambiguous. V lost 4 bases and J lost 0, with 9 bases in between. The germline V gene encodes CDR1 MDHEN and CDR2 SYDVKM. CDR3 length: 15 amino acids. The CDR3 nucleotides are TGTGCCAGCAGTTCCTTAGGAGCGAACACCGGGGAGCTGTTTTTT. Translated, it gives CASSSLGANTGELFF.

The genes are TRBV29-1 and TRBJ2-7; D gene ambiguous. The CDR3 sequence is 11 residues long. The germline gives CDR1 SQVTM, CDR2 ANQGSEA. Trimming stripped 7 bases from V and 1 base from J, with 8 bases between. This chain's CDR3 is CSASVSYEQYF. For the CDR3, the DNA is TGCAGCGCATCGGTATCCTACGAGCAGTACTTC.

The chain uses TRBV15 and TRBJ2-5, with 12 bases identical to TRBD1. Trimming cost V 5 bases and J 5 bases; bases outside gene matches: 6. Germline V lookup: CDR1 LNHNV, CDR2 YYDKDF (reference sequence). There are 15 residues in the CDR3. The CDR3 region is CATSGGTGGYETQYF. In nucleotides, the CDR3 is TGTGCCACCAGCGGAGGGACAGGGGGCTATGAGACCCAGTACTTC. The entire variable domain, with the rest obtained from reference TRBV15 and TRBJ2-5, is as follows: DAMVIQNPRYQVTQFGKPVTLSCSQTLNHNVMYWYQQKSSQAPKLLFHYYDKDFNNEADTPDNFQSRRPNTSFCFLDIRSPGLGDTAMYLCATSGGTGGYETQYFGPGTRLLVL.

V gene TRBV2 combines with J gene TRBJ2-7; D call uncertain. Per germline, CDR1 SNHLY and CDR2 FYNNEI. CDR3 length: 15 amino acids. Trimming shortened V by 6 bases and J by 0 bases, and 15 bases separated the two germline ends. The CDR3 reads CASSVPQALSYEQYF. As DNA, the CDR3 is TGTGCCAGCAGCGTCCCCCAGGCGCTCTCCTACGAGCAGTACTTC.

CDR3 loop: CASSSGTGDNSPLHF. The CDR3 DNA follows: TGCGCCAGCAGCTCGGGGACAGGGGACAATTCACCCCTCCACTTT. V and J are TRBV5-1 and TRBJ1-6, with TRBD1 identical over 10 bases. J gave up 7 bases and V 3 bases, and 4 bases lay outside the gene matches. The germline V gene has CDR1 SGHRS and CDR2 YFSETQ. This CDR3 is 15 amino acids long.

The chain joins TRBV5-6 to TRBJ1-6, with D hard to call. The germline V gene has CDR1 SGHDT and CDR2 YYEEEE. This CDR3 is built from 12 residues. Trimming removed 5 bases from V and 12 bases from J, with 12 bases in between. CDR3 residues: CASRLGGLPLHF. The DNA for the CDR3 is TGTGCCAGCAGATTAGGCGGTTTACCCCTCCACTTT.

J is TRBJ1-1 and V is TRBV29-1; no firm D call. The CDR3 has 13 residues. The V end lost 6 bases, the J end lost 0 bases, and 11 bases lay between the germline ends. Germline V lookup: CDR1 SQVTM, CDR2 ANQGSEA. DNA for the CDR3: TGCAGCGTGCTTCCGGGCCTGAACACTGAAGCTTTCTTT. Translating gives CSVLPGLNTEAFF.

The V gene is TRBV27, the J gene TRBJ2-7; TRBD2 matches at 10 bases. The germline V gene has CDR1 MNHEY and CDR2 SMNVEV (reference sequence). The CDR3 loop spans 16 amino acids. V dropped 2 bases and J dropped 1; count of bases not matched to a gene: 5. As DNA, the CDR3 is TGTGCCAGCAGTTTACGGCGGGGACTAGCGTCCTACGAGCAGTACTTC. Translation gives CASSLRRGLASYEQYF.

The chain is built from TRBV18 and TRBJ1-2; TRBD1 matches at 9 bases. Germline V gene sequence: CDR1 KGHSH, CDR2 LQKENI. J was trimmed by 7 bases and V by 3 bases; bases with no gene match: 3. The CDR3 length is 13 residues. The CDR3 coding sequence is TGTGCCAGCTCACCCTCGACAGGGGGTGGCTACACCTTC. This gives the protein CASSPSTGGGYTF.